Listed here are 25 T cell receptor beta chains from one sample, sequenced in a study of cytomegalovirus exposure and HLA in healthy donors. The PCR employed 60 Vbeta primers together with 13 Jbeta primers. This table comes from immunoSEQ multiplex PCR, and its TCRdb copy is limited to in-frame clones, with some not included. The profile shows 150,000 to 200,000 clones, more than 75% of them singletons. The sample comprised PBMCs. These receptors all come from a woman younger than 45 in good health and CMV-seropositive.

This CDR3 is CAIRATSGRETQYF. The CDR3 nucleotides are TGTGCCATCAGAGCCACTAGCGGGAGGGAGACCCAGTACTTC. The chain joins TRBV10-3 to TRBJ2-5; 12 bases fit TRBD2. CDR3 length: 14 amino acids. Germline values: CDR1 ENHRY, CDR2 SYGVKD. V shed 6 bases and J 5 bases; nucleotides not matched to a gene: 4.

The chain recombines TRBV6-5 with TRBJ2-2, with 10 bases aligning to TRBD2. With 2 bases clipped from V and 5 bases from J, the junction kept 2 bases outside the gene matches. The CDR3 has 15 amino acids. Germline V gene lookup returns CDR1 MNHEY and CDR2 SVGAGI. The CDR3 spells CASSYTSGMTGELFF. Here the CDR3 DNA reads TGTGCCAGCAGTTACACTAGCGGGATGACCGGGGAGCTGTTTTTT.

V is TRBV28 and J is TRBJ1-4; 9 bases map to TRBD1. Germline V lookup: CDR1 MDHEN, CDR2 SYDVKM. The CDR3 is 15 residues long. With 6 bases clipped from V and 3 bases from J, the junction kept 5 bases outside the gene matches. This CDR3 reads CASRDRGKSNEKLFF. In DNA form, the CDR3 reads TGTGCCAGCAGAGACAGGGGGAAGTCTAATGAAAAACTGTTTTTT.

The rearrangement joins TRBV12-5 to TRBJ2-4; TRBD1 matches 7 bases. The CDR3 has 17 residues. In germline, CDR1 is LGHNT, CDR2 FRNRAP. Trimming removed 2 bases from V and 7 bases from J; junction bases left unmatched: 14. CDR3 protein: CASGLFTSGTAANIQYF. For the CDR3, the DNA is TGTGCTAGTGGTTTGTTCACCTCGGGGACAGCTGCGAACATTCAGTACTTC.

Here the CDR3 DNA reads TGTGCCAGCAGCTTACCCGCCGGGGGACTAGCAGGGGCCAATGAGCAGTTCTTC. It is translated as CASSLPAGGLAGANEQFF. The chain joins TRBV7-9 to TRBJ2-1; 9 bases align to TRBD2. This CDR3 has 18 residues. The germline V gene has CDR1 SEHNR and CDR2 FQNEAQ (reference sequence). J was trimmed by 6 bases and V by 2 bases; bases with no gene match: 14. Full variable domain (missing parts from reference TRBV7-9 and TRBJ2-1): DTGVSQNPRHKITKRGQNVTFRCDPISEHNRLYWYRQTLGQGPEFLTYFQNEAQLEKSRLLSDRFSAERPKGSFSTLEIQRTEQGDSAMYLCASSLPAGGLAGANEQFFGPGTRLTVL.

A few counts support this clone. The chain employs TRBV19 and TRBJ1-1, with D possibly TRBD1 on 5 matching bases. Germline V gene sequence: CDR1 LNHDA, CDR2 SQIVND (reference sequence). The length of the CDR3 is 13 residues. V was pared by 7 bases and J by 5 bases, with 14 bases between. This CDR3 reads CASTSTRGTEAFF. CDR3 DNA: TGTGCCAGTACCTCGACAAGGGGTACTGAAGCTTTCTTT.

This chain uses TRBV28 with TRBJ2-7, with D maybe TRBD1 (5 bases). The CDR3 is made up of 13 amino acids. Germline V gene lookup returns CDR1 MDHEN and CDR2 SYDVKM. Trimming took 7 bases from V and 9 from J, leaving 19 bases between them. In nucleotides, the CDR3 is TGTGCCAGCACAAGGACCCTAGGAAGGGGGCAGTACTTC. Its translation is CASTRTLGRGQYF.

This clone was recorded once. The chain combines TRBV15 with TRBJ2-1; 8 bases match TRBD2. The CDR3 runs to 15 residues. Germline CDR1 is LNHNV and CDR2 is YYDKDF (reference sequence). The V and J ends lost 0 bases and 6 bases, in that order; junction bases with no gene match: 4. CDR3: CATSRDRLAGNEQFF. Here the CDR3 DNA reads TGTGCCACCAGCAGAGATAGGCTAGCGGGCAATGAGCAGTTCTTC.

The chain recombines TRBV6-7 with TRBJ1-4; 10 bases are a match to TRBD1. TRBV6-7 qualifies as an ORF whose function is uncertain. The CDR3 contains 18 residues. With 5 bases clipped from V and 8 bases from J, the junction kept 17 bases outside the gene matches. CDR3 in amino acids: CASSRTGGTGVIREKLFF. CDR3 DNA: TGTGCCAGCAGTCGGACCGGGGGGACAGGGGTTATTAGGGAAAAACTGTTTTTT.

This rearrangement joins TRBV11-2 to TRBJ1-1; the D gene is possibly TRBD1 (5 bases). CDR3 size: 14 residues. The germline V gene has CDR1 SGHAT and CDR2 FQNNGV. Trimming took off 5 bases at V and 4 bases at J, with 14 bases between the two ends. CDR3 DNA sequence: TGTGCCAGCAGCCCGGCCAGCCAGGGCACTGAAGCTTTCTTT. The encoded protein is CASSPASQGTEAFF.

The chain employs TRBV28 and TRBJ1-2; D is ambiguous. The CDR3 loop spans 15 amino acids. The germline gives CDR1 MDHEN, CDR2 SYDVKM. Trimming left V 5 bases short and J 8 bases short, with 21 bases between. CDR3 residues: CASSLTPEMRQGYTF. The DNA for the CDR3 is TGTGCCAGCAGTCTCACTCCCGAGATGAGGCAAGGCTACACCTTC.

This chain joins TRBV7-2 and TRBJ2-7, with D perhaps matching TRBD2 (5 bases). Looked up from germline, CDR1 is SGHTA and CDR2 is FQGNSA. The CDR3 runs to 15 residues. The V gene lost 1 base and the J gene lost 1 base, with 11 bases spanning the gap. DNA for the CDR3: TGTGCCAGCAGCTTAGACGGGGTTCTTTCCTACGAGCAGTACTTC. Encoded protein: CASSLDGVLSYEQYF.

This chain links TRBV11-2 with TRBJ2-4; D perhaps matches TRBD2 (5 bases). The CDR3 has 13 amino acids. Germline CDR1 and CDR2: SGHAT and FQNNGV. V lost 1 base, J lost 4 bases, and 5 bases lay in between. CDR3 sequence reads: CASSLGRKNIQYF. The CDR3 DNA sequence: TGTGCCAGCAGCTTAGGGAGGAAAAACATTCAGTACTTC.

Here the CDR3 DNA reads TGTGCCAGCAGCTTGCTTCAGGGTCTAGGGGAGACCCAGTACTTC. Translated: CASSLLQGLGETQYF. V is TRBV5-8 and J is TRBJ2-5; D might be TRBD1 (5 bases). Germline V gene sequence: CDR1 SGHTS, CDR2 YDEGEE. V dropped 1 base and J dropped 5 bases, with 15 bases sitting between them. The CDR3 covers 15 residues.

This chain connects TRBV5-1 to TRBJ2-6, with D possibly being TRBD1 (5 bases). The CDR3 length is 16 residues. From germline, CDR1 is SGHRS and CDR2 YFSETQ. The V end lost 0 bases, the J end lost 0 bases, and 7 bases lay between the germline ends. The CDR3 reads CASSLGQTSGANVLTF. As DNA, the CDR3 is TGCGCCAGCAGCTTGGGACAGACCTCTGGGGCCAACGTCCTGACTTTC.

This chain's CDR3 is CASSFRVRNTDTQYF. The CDR3 nucleotides read TGCGCCAGCAGCTTCAGGGTCAGGAACACAGATACGCAGTATTTT. The genes are TRBV5-1 and TRBJ2-3; perhaps TRBD1 as D (5 bases). CDR3 length: 15 amino acids. Trimming shortened V by 2 bases and J by 2 bases, and 12 bases separated the two germline ends. CDR1 is SGHRS and CDR2 is YFSETQ in the germline V gene. The variable domain in full, with the rest retrieved from reference TRBV5-1 and TRBJ2-3, is KAGVTQTPRYLIKTRGQQVTLSCSPISGHRSVSWYQQTPGQGLQFLFEYFSETQRNKGNFPGRFSGRQFSNSRSEMNVSTLELGDSALYLCASSFRVRNTDTQYFGPGTRLTVL.

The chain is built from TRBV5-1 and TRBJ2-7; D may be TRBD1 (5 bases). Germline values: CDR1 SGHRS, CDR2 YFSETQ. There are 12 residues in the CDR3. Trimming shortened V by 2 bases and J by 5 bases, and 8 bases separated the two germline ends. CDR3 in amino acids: CASSFQGDEQYF. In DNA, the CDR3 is TGCGCCAGCAGCTTTCAGGGCGACGAGCAGTACTTC. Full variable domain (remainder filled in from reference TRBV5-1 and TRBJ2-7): KAGVTQTPRYLIKTRGQQVTLSCSPISGHRSVSWYQQTPGQGLQFLFEYFSETQRNKGNFPGRFSGRQFSNSRSEMNVSTLELGDSALYLCASSFQGDEQYFGPGTRLTVT.

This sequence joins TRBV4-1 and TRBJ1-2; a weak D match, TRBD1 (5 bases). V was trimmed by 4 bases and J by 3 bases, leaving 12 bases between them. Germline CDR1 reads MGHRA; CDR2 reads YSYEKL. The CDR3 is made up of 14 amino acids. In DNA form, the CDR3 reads TGCGCCAGCAGCCGACTAGGGACGGACTATGGCTACACCTTC. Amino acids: CASSRLGTDYGYTF.

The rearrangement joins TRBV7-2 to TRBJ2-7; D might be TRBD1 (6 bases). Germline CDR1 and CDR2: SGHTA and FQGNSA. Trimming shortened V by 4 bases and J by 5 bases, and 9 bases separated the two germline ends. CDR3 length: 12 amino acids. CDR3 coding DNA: TGTGCCAGCAGCTGGACAGTGGACGAGCAGTACTTC. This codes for CASSWTVDEQYF.

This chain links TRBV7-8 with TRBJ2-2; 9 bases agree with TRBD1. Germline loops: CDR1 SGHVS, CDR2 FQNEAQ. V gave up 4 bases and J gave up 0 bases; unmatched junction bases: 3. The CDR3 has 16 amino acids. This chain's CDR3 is CASSSQGATNTGELFF. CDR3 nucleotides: TGTGCCAGCAGCTCACAGGGGGCGACGAACACCGGGGAGCTGTTTTTT.

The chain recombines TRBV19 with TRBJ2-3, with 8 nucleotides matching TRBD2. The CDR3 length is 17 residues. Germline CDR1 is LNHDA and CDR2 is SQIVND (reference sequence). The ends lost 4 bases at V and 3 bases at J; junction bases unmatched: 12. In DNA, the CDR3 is TGTGCCAGTAGTACCGAGCGTCGGGGGGGGTTTACAGATACGCAGTATTTT. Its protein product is CASSTERRGGFTDTQYF.

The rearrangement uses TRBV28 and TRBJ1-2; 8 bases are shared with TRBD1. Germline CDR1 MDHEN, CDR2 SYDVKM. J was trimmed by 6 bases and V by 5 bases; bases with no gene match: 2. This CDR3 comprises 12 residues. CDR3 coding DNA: TGTGCCAGCAGTGCGACAGGGGATGGCTACACCTTC. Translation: CASSATGDGYTF.

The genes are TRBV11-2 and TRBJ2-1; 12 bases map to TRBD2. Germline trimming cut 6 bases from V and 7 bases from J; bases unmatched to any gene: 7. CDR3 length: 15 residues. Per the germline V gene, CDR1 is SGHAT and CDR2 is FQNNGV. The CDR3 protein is CASSLRLAGANEQFF. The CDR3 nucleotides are TGTGCCAGCAGTTTAAGACTAGCGGGGGCAAATGAGCAGTTCTTC.

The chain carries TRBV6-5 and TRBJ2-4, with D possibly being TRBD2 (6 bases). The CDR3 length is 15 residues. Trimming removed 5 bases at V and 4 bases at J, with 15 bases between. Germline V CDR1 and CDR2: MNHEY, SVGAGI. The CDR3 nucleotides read TGTGCCAGCAGTGCTCGATCCGGGACTAAAAACATTCAGTACTTC. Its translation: CASSARSGTKNIQYF.

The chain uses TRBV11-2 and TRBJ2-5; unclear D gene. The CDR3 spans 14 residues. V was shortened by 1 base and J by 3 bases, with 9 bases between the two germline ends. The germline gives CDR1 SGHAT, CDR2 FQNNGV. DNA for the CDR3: TGTGCCAGCAGCTTAGTAGAGGTAAAAGAGACCCAGTACTTC. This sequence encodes CASSLVEVKETQYF.